Given below is one TCR beta chain in context. This clone was seen more than once but under ten times. Its antigen remains undetermined. Within one base of it there is no much larger clone, and no base qualities were kept. The germline V gene gives CDR1 as KGHSH and CDR2 as LQKENI. Including cysteine and phenylalanine, the CDR3 has 14 amino acids. The kept DNA is CDR3 alone, 42 bases in frame from the first base. V is reduced by 3 bases and J by 8 bases, leaving a spacing of 13 bases between them. These data are taken from a study of T cells in narcolepsy (dated by TCRdb to about 2018). For the study in its entirety: Patients with narcolepsy type 1 or type 2 (NT1, NT2) and healthy control donors were enrolled in the study. Autoreactive T cells targeting hypocretin neuron self-antigens (hypocretin, TRIB2) were sought in narcolepsy patients, and TCR Vbeta sequencing was used to track clonotypes in blood and CSF.

For TCR Vbeta sequencing, memory CD4+ T cells were sorted ex vivo from the peripheral blood of both healthy controls and narcolepsy patients. On the study overall, not on this receptor specifically: Numbers of sequenced blood memory CD4+ clonotypes were comparable, averaging roughly 37,000 in patients and 30,000 to 35,000 in controls. Some blood memory CD4+ repertoires from patients and controls contained no sequences matching autoreactive T cell clones. According to the report, autoreactive clonotypes were detected serially in the blood of the same patients and of different patients, but not in healthy controls. Plots comparing CSF and blood CD4+ T cell clonotypes from the same patient highlighted HCRT-specific and TRIB2-specific autoreactive clonotypes.

Library preparation employed the immunoSEQ multiplex PCR assay. TCRdb took this table from immuneACCESS and kept in-frame rearrangements with V and J called. Such tables lack part of the clones; where checked against another copy, unresolved V genes explain under half of the gap, and the rest is unexplained. The table for this sample lists around 20,000 clones; about 92% of them were counted only once. Of the sample, under 1.4% falls within the top ten clones. Sequencing used CD45RA- memory CD4+ T cells from PBMCs. Read against the paper, the sample's cell subset or site label means: memory T cells sorted ex vivo from peripheral blood. The rearranged chain carries TRBV18 and TRBJ1-4; a tentative D match to TRBD1 spans 5 bases. This TCR came from a human donor with narcolepsy. The CDR3 reads CASSPVRAAEKLFF. The DNA reads TGTGCCAGCTCACCGGTCAGGGCGGCGGAAAAACTGTTTTTT.